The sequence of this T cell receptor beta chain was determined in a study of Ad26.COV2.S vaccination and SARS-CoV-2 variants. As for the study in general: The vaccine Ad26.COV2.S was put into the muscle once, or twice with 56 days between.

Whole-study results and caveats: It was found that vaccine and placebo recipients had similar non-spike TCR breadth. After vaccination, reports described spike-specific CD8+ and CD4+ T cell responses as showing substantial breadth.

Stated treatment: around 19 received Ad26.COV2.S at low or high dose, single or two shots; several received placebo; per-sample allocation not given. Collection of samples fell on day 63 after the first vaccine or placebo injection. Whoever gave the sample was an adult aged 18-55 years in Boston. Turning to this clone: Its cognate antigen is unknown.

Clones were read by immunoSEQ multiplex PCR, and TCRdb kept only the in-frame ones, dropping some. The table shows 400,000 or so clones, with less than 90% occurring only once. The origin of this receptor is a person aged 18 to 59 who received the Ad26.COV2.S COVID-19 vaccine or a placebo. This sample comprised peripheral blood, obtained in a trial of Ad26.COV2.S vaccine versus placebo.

Here the CDR3 reads CASSWSRGLGTDTQYF. The CDR3 DNA reads as TGTGCCAGCAGCTGGAGCAGGGGTTTGGGCACAGATACGCAGTATTTT. The rearrangement joins TRBV7-8 to TRBJ2-3, with a weak D call TRBD1 (6 bases). The CDR3 runs to 16 residues. CDR1 and CDR2 (germline): SGHVS, FQNEAQ. Trimming took off 4 bases at V and 1 base at J, with 15 bases between the two ends.